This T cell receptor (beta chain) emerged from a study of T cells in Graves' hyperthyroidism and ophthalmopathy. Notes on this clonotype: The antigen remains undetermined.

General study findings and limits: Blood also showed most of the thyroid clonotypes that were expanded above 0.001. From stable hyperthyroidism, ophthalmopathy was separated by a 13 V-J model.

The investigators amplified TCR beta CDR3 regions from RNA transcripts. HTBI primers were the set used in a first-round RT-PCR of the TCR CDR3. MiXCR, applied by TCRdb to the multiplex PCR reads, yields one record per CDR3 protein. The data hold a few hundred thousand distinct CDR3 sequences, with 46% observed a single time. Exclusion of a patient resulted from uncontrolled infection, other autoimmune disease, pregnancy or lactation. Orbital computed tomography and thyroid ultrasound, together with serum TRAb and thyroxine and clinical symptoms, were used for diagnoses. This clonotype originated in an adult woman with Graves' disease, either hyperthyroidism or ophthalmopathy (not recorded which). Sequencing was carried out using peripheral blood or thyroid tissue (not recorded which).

The CDR3 DNA reads TGCAGCGTTGAAGGGGGAACAGTGAGGGAGCCCCAGCATTTT. Translation: CSVEGGTVREPQHF. V usage is TRBV29-1 and J usage is TRBJ1-5, with D unresolved. The V gene's germline CDR1 is SQVTM and CDR2 ANQGSEA. The CDR3 spans 14 residues. Trimming cost V 1 base and J 8 bases, with 15 bases left between them.